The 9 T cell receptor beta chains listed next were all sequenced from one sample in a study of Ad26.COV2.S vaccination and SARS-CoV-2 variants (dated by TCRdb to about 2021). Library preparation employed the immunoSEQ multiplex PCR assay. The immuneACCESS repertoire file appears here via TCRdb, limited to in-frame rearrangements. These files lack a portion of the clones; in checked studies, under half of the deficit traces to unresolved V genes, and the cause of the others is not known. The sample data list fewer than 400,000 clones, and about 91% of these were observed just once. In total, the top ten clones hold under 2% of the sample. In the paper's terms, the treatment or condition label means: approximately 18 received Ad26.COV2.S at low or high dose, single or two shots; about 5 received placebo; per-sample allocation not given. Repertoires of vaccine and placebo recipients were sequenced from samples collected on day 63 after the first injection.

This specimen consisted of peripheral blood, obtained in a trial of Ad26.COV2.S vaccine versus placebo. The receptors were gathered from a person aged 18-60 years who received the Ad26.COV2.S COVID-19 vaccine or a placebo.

CDR3 loop: CASSRTGTGANVLTF. DNA of the CDR3: TGTGCCAGCAGCCGGACAGGGACTGGGGCCAACGTCCTGACTTTC. The rearrangement uses TRBV7-9 and TRBJ2-6, with 8 positions matching TRBD1. After removal of 5 bases from V and 2 bases from J, the junction contained 2 bases not matched to a gene. Germline CDR1 is SEHNR and CDR2 is FQNEAQ (reference sequence). The length of the CDR3 is 15 residues.

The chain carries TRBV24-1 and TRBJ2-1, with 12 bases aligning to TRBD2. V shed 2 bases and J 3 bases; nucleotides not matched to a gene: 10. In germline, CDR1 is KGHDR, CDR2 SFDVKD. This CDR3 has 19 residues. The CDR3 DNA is TGTGCCACCAGTGATTCCATGTCTAGCGGGAGGGCCAACTACAATGAGCAGTTCTTC. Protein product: CATSDSMSSGRANYNEQFF.

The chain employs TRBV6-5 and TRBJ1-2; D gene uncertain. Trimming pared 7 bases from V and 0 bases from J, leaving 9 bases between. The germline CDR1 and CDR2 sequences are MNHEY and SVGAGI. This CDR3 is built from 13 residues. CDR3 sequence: CASTVPSNYGYTF. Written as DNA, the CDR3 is TGTGCCAGCACGGTTCCCTCTAACTATGGCTACACCTTC.

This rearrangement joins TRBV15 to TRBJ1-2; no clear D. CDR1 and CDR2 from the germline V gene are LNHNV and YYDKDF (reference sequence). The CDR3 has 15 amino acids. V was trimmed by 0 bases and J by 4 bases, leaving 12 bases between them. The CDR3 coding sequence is TGTGCCACCAGCAGAGATACGGGTTTAAGCTATGGCTACACCTTC. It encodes CATSRDTGLSYGYTF.

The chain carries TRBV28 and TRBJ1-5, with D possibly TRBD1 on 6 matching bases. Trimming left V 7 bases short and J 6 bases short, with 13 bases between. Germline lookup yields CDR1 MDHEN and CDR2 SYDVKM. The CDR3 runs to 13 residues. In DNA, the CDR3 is TGTGCCAGCACTCTACTCAGGGGTCAGCCCCAGCATTTT. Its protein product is CASTLLRGQPQHF.

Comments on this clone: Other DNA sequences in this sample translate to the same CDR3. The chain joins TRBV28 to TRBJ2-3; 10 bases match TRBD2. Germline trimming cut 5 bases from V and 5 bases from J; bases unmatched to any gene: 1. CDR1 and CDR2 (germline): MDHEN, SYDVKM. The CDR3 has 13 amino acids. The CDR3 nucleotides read TGTGCCAGCAGTCTAGCGGGAGTAGATACGCAGTATTTT. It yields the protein CASSLAGVDTQYF.

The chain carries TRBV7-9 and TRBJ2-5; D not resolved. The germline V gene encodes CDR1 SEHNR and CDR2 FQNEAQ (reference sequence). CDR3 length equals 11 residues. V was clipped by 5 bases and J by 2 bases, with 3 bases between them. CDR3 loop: CASSAQETQYF. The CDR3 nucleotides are TGTGCCAGCAGCGCTCAAGAGACCCAGTACTTC.

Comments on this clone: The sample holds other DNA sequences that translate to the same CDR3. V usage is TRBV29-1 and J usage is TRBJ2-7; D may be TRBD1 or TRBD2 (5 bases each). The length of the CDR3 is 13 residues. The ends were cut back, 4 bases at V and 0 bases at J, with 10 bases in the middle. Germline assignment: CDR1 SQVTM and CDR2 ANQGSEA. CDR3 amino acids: CSVVSGSSYEQYF. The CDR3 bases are TGCAGCGTTGTATCAGGGAGCTCCTACGAGCAGTACTTC.

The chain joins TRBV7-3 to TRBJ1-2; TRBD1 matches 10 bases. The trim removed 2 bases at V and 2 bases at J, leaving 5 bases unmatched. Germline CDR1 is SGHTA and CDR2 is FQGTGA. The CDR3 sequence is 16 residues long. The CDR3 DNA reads TGTGCCAGCAGCTTAGAGGGGACAGGGGACAACTATGGCTACACCTTC. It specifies CASSLEGTGDNYGYTF.